Below, 2 T cell receptor beta chains from the same sample are listed, as sequenced in a study of T cell repertoires in cytomegalovirus infection (dated by TCRdb to the late 2010s). These receptors' targets are unknown. TCRdb records Illumina HiSeq 1500 as the sequencer. TCRdb ran its own pipeline on the public reads, namely fastp trimming at Q25 and MiXCR clone calling, and kept in-frame beta chains. Each CDR3 protein gets just one entry, which takes the most common genes and DNA from the rows behind it. The sample data list hundreds of thousands of distinct CDR3 sequences, and approximately 32% of these were observed just once. Under 15% of the sample rests with the top ten. The sample's treatment or condition, from its label and the paper: in vitro stimulation with specific CMV peptide epitopes to enrich CMV-specific T cells. The sample consisted of cultured CD8+ T cells from PBMCs, taken from culture after CMV antigen stimulation. All receptors derive from a human donor in good health (CMV status not recorded). Some clones in this sample may be carry-over from other donors' samples.

This clonotype has only a few counts. V is TRBV5-1 and J is TRBJ1-1, with TRBD1 matching over 9 bases. With V trimmed by 0 bases and J by 10 bases, 13 bases remained unmatched. The germline V gene encodes CDR1 SGHRS and CDR2 YFSETQ. The CDR3 has 16 amino acids. The CDR3 coding sequence is TGCGCCAGCAGCTTGGTGATTGGACAGGGGCCCTTCCGAGCTTTCTTT. This gives the protein CASSLVIGQGPFRAFF.

This clonotype was counted between two and nine times. This chain connects TRBV7-6 to TRBJ2-5; 7 positions match TRBD1. V lost 5 bases and J lost 5; bases outside the gene matches: 8. Germline assignment: CDR1 SGHVS and CDR2 FNYEAQ. The CDR3 totals 14 residues. CDR3 in amino acids: CASSETGNLETQYF. DNA of the CDR3: TGTGCCAGCAGCGAGACAGGGAATTTGGAGACCCAGTACTTC.